This T cell receptor beta chain is drawn from a study of blood T cell repertoires in COVID-19. Clones were read by immunoSEQ multiplex PCR, and TCRdb kept only the in-frame ones, dropping some. The sample lists 45,000 to 60,000 clones, approximately 84% occurring once. Germline V gives CDR1 LNHDA, CDR2 SQIVND (reference sequence). This CDR3 contains 16 residues. Germline trimming cut 6 bases from V and 0 bases from J; bases unmatched to any gene: 1. Sequencing was carried out using peripheral blood. The V and J genes are TRBV19 and TRBJ2-1; TRBD2 matches at 14 bases. The clonotype originates from a man aged 50 to 60 with acute or convalescent COVID-19. CDR3: CASRGTSGSSYNEQFF. The CDR3 DNA is TGTGCCAGTAGGGGGACTAGCGGGAGCTCCTACAATGAGCAGTTCTTC.